This TCR beta chain was sequenced during a study of shared clonotypes between healthy human individuals. The wider study: Three plates were used per donor for CD4 naive, three for CD4 memory, two for CD8 naive and one for CD8 memory.

As for this clone: Its specificity is unknown.

At a deep level, the assay was run. The assay was immunoSEQ multiplex PCR, and TCRdb's table has in-frame clones only and misses some. The data show some 1.5 million clones, with more than 95% seen just once and more than 0.9% held by the top ten. CD4+ cells underwent separation, giving CD45RA+ naive and CD45RA-negative memory subsets. General study findings and limits: Represented diversity (both genetic and exposure-history) was limited by the small number of donors.

CDR1 and CDR2 from the germline V gene are WSHSY and SAAADI. The CDR3 consists of 19 residues. Between the trimmed V and J ends, which lost 6 bases and 5 bases, there was a span of 28 bases. The sample taken for sequencing was naive CD4+ T cells sorted from blood. Specified subset: CD45RA+ positively selected. The chain uses TRBV10-2 and TRBJ1-4; no definite D call. This receptor was obtained from a man aged 25-40 years in good health. CDR3: CASRNPRGGNPVSNEKLFF. CDR3 nucleotides: TGCGCCAGCAGGAACCCCCGGGGAGGGAACCCAGTTTCCAATGAAAAACTGTTTTTT.